This T cell receptor beta chain was captured by sequencing in a study of graft-versus-host responses after intestinal transplantation. As for the study in general: Anti-thymocyte globulin induction preceded approximately three years of tacrolimus and steroid maintenance in all recipients. Study-level points and caveats: Peak levels of circulating GvH clones tracked with early post-transplant HvG declines. The authors found GvH clones in recipient marrow, some appearing first in ileum or blood.

Turning to this clone: The antigen remains unidentified.

Assay used: immunoSEQ multiplex PCR; TCRdb lists only in-frame clones, some missing. Of about 5,600 clones in the sample, under 80% were seen once. Graft specimens yielded both intraepithelial and lamina propria lymphocytes. CDR1 is SGHRS, CDR2 YFSETQ, per germline. This CDR3 spans 15 amino acids. V was clipped by 1 base and J by 6 bases; unmatched bases: 6. This clonotype was sampled from a human patient who received an intestinal transplant, so some T cells may come from the graft donor. The starting material was ileum tissue, obtained approximately 240 days after intestinal transplant. The V and J genes are TRBV5-1 and TRBJ2-7; the match to TRBD2 covers 11 bases. This chain's CDR3 is CASSLSPGLAVEQYF. The CDR3 region has the DNA TGCGCCAGCAGCTTGTCCCCGGGACTAGCGGTCGAGCAGTACTTC. Full variable domain (rest looked up from reference TRBV5-1 and TRBJ2-7): KAGVTQTPRYLIKTRGQQVTLSCSPISGHRSVSWYQQTPGQGLQFLFEYFSETQRNKGNFPGRFSGRQFSNSRSEMNVSTLELGDSALYLCASSLSPGLAVEQYFGPGTRLTVT.